Here is one T cell receptor beta chain with its context. Its antigen remains unidentified. These data come from a study of cytomegalovirus exposure and HLA in healthy donors. The CDR3 totals 14 residues. Germline CDR1 is LNHDA and CDR2 is SQIVND (reference sequence). The ends lost 6 bases at V and 9 bases at J; junction bases unmatched: 7. The PCR employed 60 Vbeta primers together with 13 Jbeta primers. TCRdb's table, derived via immunoSEQ multiplex PCR, lists solely in-frame clones and lacks some. The repertoire consists of under 200,000 clones, with about 71% occurring once and the leading ten covering 2.5% to 3.5%. Study observations and caveats: A later examination showed that TCR association rates differed by HLA locus, with DRB1 most and HLA-C fewest. Altogether, 150 or so TCR beta chains were recorded as cytomegalovirus-associated. Reports showed the classifier diagnosing cytomegalovirus status with high specificity and sensitivity.

J is TRBJ2-2 and V is TRBV19; TRBD1 matches 10 bases. Sequencing was done on a sample of PBMCs. The receptor comes from a woman aged 40 to 49 in good health and CMV-seropositive. The CDR3 loop reads CASRSGQGDRELFF. CDR3 nucleotides: TGTGCCAGTAGGTCCGGACAGGGGGACCGGGAGCTGTTTTTT.